This paragraph reports one T cell receptor (beta chain). These data belong to a study of blood T cell repertoires in COVID-19. Study-level information: T cells, B-cell-depleted T cells, or PBMCs supplied cDNA or gDNA.

Authors' data handling: Estimation of nucleated cell counts relied on the amplification of reference gene primers. TCRdb's copy holds only in-frame clones and misses some; the assay was immunoSEQ multiplex PCR. That table supplies the V and J calls and clone size; D and trimming were determined from the DNA. Of 85,000 to 130,000 clones listed, around 87% were seen once; the top ten hold roughly 14%. Germline CDR1 and CDR2: KGHDR and SFDVKD. The CDR3 contains 15 residues. V was trimmed by 0 bases and J by 2 bases, leaving 8 bases between them. The chain carries TRBV24-1 and TRBJ2-3; D may be TRBD2 (6 bases). What was sequenced was peripheral blood. The TCR was taken from a man aged 45-65 years with acute or convalescent COVID-19. The CDR3 coding sequence is TGTGCCACCAGTGATTTGGGGGGGAACACAGATACGCAGTATTTT. This translates into CATSDLGGNTDTQYF.